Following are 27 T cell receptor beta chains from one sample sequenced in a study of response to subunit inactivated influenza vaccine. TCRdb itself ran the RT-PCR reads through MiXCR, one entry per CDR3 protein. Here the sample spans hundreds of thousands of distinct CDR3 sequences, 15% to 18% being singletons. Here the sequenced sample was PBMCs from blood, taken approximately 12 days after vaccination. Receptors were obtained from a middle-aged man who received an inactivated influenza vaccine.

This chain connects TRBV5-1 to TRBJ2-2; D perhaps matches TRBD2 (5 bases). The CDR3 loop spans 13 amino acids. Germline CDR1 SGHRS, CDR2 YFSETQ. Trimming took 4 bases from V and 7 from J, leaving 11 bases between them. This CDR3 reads CASSVGSSGELFF. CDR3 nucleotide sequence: TGCGCCAGCAGCGTGGGGAGCAGCGGGGAGCTGTTTTTT. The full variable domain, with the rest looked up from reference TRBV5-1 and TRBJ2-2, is KAGVTQTPRYLIKTRGQQVTLSCSPISGHRSVSWYQQTPGQGLQFLFEYFSETQRNKGNFPGRFSGRQFSNSRSEMNVSTLELGDSALYLCASSVGSSGELFFGEGSRLTVL.

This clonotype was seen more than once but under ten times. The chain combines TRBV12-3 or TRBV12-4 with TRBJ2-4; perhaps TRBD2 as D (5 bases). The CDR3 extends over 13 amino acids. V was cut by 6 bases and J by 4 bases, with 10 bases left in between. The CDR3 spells CASRDGLKNIQYF. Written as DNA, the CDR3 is TGTGCCAGCAGGGACGGACTTAAAAACATTCAGTACTTC.

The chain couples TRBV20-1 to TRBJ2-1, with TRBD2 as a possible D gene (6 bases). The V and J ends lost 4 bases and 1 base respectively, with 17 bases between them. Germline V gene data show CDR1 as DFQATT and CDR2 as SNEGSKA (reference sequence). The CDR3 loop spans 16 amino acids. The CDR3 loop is CSAIETRGTSYNEQFF. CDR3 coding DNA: TGCAGTGCTATTGAGACTAGGGGTACATCCTACAATGAGCAGTTCTTC.

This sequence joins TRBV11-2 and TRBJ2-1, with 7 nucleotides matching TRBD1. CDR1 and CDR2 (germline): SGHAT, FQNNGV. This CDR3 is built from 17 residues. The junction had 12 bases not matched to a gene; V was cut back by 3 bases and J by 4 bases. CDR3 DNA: TGTGCCAGCAGCTTCACCACCTCACGGGACAGATACAATGAGCAGTTCTTC. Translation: CASSFTTSRDRYNEQFF.

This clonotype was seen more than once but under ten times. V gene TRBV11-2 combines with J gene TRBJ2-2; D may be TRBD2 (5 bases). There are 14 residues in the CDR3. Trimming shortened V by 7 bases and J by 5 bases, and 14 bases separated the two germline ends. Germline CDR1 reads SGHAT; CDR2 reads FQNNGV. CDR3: CASNPVAITGELFF. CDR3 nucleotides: TGTGCCAGCAACCCCGTAGCGATAACCGGGGAGCTGTTTTTT.

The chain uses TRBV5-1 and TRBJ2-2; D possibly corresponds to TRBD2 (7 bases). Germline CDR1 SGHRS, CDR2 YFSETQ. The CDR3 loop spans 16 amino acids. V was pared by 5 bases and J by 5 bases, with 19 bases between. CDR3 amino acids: CASRPEGGPSTGELFF. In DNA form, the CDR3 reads TGCGCCAGCAGGCCCGAGGGGGGGCCCTCAACCGGGGAGCTGTTTTTT. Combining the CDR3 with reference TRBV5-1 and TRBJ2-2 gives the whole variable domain KAGVTQTPRYLIKTRGQQVTLSCSPISGHRSVSWYQQTPGQGLQFLFEYFSETQRNKGNFPGRFSGRQFSNSRSEMNVSTLELGDSALYLCASRPEGGPSTGELFFGEGSRLTVL.

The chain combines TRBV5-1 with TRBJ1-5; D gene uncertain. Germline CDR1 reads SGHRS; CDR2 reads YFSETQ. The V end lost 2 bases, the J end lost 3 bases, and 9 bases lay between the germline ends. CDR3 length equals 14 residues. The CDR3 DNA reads TGCGCCAGCAGCTTAAGCTCGAACAATCAGCCCCAGCATTTT. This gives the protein CASSLSSNNQPQHF.

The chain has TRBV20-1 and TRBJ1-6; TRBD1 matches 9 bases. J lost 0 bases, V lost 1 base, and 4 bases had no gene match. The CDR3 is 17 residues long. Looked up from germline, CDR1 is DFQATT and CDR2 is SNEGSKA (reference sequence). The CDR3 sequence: CSARAHRGRSYNSPLHF. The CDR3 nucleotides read TGCAGTGCTAGAGCGCACAGGGGGCGCTCCTATAATTCACCCCTCCACTTT.

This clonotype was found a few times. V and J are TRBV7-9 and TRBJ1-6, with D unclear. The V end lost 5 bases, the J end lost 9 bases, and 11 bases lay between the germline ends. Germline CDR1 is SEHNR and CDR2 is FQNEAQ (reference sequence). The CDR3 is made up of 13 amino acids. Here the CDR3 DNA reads TGTGCCAGCAGCCCTGGACCGCGTTCACCCCTCCACTTT. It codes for CASSPGPRSPLHF.

The CDR3 DNA sequence: TGTGCCAGCAGCTTTTTACGGACTGAAGCTTTCTTT. Amino acid sequence: CASSFLRTEAFF. The chain couples TRBV7-9 to TRBJ1-1; no reliable D call. Germline assignment: CDR1 SEHNR and CDR2 FQNEAQ (reference sequence). The CDR3 consists of 12 residues. Deletions cut 3 bases from V and 5 bases from J, with 7 bases between.

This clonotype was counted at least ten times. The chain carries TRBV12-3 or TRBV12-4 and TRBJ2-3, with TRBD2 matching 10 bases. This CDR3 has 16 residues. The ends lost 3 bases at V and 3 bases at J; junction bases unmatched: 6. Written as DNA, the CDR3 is TGTGCCAGCAGTTTTCAAGCGGGAGGGCTTACAGATACGCAGTATTTT. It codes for CASSFQAGGLTDTQYF.

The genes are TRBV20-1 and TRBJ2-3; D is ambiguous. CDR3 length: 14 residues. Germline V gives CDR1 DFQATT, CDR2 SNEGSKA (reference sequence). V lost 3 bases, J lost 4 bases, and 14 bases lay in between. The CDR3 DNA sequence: TGCAGTGCTAGTGGGCTAGTTGGGGCAGATACGCAGTATTTT. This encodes CSASGLVGADTQYF.

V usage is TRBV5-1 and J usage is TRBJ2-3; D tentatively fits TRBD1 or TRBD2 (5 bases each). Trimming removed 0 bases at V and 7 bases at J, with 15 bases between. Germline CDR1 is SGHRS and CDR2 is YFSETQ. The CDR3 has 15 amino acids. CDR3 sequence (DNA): TGCGCCAGCAGCTTGGTGGGGGACCCCAGTTATACGCAGTATTTT. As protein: CASSLVGDPSYTQYF.

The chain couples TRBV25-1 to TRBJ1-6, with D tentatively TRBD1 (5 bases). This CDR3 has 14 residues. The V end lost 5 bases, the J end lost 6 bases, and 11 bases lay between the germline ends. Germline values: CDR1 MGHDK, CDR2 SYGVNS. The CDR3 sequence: CASSKQGSNSPLHF. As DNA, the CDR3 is TGTGCCAGCAGTAAGCAGGGTAGTAATTCACCCCTCCACTTT.

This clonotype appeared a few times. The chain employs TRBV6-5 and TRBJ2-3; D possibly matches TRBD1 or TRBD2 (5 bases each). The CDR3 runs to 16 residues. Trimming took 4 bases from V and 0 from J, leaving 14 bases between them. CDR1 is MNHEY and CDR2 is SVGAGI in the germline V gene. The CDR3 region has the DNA TGTGCCAGCAGTTGGGACGTACTATCTAGCACAGATACGCAGTATTTT. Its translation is CASSWDVLSSTDTQYF.

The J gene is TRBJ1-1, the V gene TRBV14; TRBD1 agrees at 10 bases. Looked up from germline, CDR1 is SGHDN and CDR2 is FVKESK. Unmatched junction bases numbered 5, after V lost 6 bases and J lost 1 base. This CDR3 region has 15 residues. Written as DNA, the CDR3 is TGTGCCAGCAGAAAGACAGGGGGCACGAACACTGAAGCTTTCTTT. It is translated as CASRKTGGTNTEAFF.

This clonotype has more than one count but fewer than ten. CDR3 loop: CASSYLTGQEMRGANVLTF. CDR3 bases: TGTGCCAGCAGTTATCTAACAGGACAGGAAATGAGGGGGGCCAACGTCCTGACTTTC. The chain uses TRBV28 and TRBJ2-6; 7 bases align to TRBD1. Germline V CDR1 and CDR2: MDHEN, SYDVKM. The CDR3 is 19 amino acids. Trimming removed 4 bases from V and 4 bases from J; junction bases left unmatched: 16.

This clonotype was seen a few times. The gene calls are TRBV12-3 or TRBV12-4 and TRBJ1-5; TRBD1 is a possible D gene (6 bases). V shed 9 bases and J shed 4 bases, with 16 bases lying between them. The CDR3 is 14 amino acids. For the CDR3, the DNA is TGTGCCAGTAGGGTACAGGGTCCAAATCAGCCCCAGCATTTT. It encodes CASRVQGPNQPQHF.

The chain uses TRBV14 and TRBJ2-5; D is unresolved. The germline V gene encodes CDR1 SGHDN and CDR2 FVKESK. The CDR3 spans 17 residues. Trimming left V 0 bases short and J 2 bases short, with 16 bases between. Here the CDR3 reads CASSQDWVYLGQETQYF. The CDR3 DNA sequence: TGTGCCAGCAGCCAAGATTGGGTCTATCTAGGGCAAGAGACCCAGTACTTC.

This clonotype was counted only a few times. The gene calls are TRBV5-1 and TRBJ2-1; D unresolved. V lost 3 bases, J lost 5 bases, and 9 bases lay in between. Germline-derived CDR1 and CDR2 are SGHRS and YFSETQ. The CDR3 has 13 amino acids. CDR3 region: CASSSFLHNEQFF. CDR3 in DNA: TGCGCCAGCAGCTCCTTCCTACACAATGAGCAGTTCTTC.

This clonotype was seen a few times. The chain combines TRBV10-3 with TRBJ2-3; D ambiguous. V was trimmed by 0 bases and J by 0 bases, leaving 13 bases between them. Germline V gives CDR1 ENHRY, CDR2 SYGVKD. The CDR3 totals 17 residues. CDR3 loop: CAISESTRVGSTDTQYF. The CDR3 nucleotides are TGTGCCATCAGTGAGTCGACTCGGGTCGGCAGCACAGATACGCAGTATTTT.

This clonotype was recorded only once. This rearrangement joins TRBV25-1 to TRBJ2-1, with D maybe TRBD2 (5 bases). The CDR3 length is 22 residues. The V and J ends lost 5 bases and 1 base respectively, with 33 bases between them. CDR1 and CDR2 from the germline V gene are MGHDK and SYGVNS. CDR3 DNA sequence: TGTGCCAGCAGTACAATTATGCACCCCCTGGTTAGCGACGACTGGTCCTACAATGAGCAGTTCTTC. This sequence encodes CASSTIMHPLVSDDWSYNEQFF.

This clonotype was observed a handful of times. In DNA, the CDR3 is TGCAGCGTTGGGCAGGGGGCTTCACAAGAGACCCAGTACTTC. Amino acid sequence: CSVGQGASQETQYF. The chain links TRBV29-1 to TRBJ2-5, with 8 nucleotides matching TRBD1. Germline V gene sequence: CDR1 SQVTM, CDR2 ANQGSEA. The V segment lost 4 bases and the J segment 2 bases; nucleotides outside the gene matches: 6. The CDR3 totals 14 residues.

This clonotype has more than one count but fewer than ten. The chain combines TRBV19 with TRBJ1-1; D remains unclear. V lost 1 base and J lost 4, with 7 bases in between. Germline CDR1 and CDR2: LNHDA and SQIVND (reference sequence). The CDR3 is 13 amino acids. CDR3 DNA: TGTGCCAGTAGTATAGGACCGCTCACTGAAGCTTTCTTT. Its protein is CASSIGPLTEAFF. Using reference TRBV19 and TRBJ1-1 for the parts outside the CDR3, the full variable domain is DGGITQSPKYLFRKEGQNVTLSCEQNLNHDAMYWYRQDPGQGLRLIYYSQIVNDFQKGDIAEGYSVSREKKESFPLTVTSAQKNPTAFYLCASSIGPLTEAFFGQGTRLTVV.

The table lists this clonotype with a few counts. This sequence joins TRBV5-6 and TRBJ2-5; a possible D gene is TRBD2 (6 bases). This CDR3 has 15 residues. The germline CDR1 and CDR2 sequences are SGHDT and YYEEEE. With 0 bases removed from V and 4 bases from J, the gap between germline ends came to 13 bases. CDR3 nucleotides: TGTGCCAGCAGCTTGGAATTAGGGACTGGAGAGACCCAGTACTTC. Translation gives CASSLELGTGETQYF.

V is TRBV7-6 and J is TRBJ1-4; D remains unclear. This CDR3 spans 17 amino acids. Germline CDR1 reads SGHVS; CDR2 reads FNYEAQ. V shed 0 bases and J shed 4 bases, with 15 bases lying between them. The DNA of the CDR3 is TGTGCCAGCAGCTTAGCGCATTACGGGTCCGATAATGAAAAACTGTTTTTT. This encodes CASSLAHYGSDNEKLFF.

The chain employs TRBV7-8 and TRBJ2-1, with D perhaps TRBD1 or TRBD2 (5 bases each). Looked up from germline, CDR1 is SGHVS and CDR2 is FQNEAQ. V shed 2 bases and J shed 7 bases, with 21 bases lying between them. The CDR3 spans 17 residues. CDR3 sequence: CASSLIPGTASENEQFF. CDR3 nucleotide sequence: TGTGCCAGCAGCTTAATACCCGGGACGGCCTCGGAGAATGAGCAGTTCTTC.